Following are 22 T cell receptor beta chains from one sample sequenced in a study of cytotoxic CD8 clonotypes in ibrutinib-treated CLL. The assay was immunoSEQ multiplex PCR, and TCRdb's table has in-frame clones only and misses some. The table lists some 130,000 clones, roughly 85% of them singletons. Sequenced material: PBMCs, taken after 24 months of ibrutinib treatment. These receptors all stem from a human donor with chronic lymphocytic leukemia.

The rearrangement joins TRBV5-1 to TRBJ1-1, with TRBD1 as a possible D gene (6 bases). This CDR3 has 12 amino acids. The V end lost 0 bases, the J end lost 10 bases, and 10 bases lay between the germline ends. Per the germline V gene, CDR1 is SGHRS and CDR2 is YFSETQ. The DNA for the CDR3 is TGCGCCAGCAGCTTGGAGGGGGGCGCAGCTTTCTTT. It encodes CASSLEGGAAFF.

The CDR3 is CSVEDLRPEQYF. CDR3 sequence (DNA): TGCAGCGTTGAAGATCTTCGTCCCGAGCAGTACTTC. V gene TRBV29-1 combines with J gene TRBJ2-7; D unclear. Germline CDR1 is SQVTM and CDR2 is ANQGSEA. The length of the CDR3 is 12 residues. V was shortened by 0 bases and J by 6 bases, with 9 bases between the two germline ends.

Notes on this clone: Its ends do not fully match the called genes, so a read error is possible. The chain employs TRBV5-1 and TRBJ1-6; unclear D gene. Germline CDR1 reads SGHRS; CDR2 reads YFSETQ. CDR3 size: 15 residues. The CDR3 is CAGSPARPEASPLHF. CDR3 DNA: TGCGCCGGCAGCCCCGCGAGGCCAGAGGCTTCACCCCTCCACTTT.

This clone was recorded only once. This chain connects TRBV5-4 to TRBJ1-2, with D hard to call. V lost 0 bases and J lost 6, with 9 bases in between. Germline CDR1 is SGHNT and CDR2 is YYREEE (reference sequence). This CDR3 comprises 13 residues. CDR3 amino acids: CASSLVGGNGYTF. The CDR3 DNA reads as TGTGCCAGCAGCTTGGTTGGTGGGAATGGCTACACCTTC.

The chain joins TRBV7-2 to TRBJ2-5; D remains unclear. The length of the CDR3 is 13 residues. V lost 3 bases and J 2 bases, leaving 7 bases between the germline ends. Germline assignment: CDR1 SGHTA and CDR2 FQGNSA. This CDR3 is CASSLGNQETQYF. The CDR3 bases are TGTGCCAGCAGCTTGGGGAATCAAGAGACCCAGTACTTC.

The chain employs TRBV19 and TRBJ1-1; no reliable D call. The ends were cut back, 5 bases at V and 3 bases at J, with 7 bases in the middle. Germline loops: CDR1 LNHDA, CDR2 SQIVND (reference sequence). This CDR3 comprises 12 residues. This chain's CDR3 is CASSEVYTEAFF. The CDR3 DNA sequence: TGTGCCAGTAGTGAGGTTTACACTGAAGCTTTCTTT.

J is TRBJ2-7 and V is TRBV6-5; a weak D match, TRBD1 (7 bases). Trimming took 3 bases from V and 2 from J, leaving 11 bases between them. CDR3 length: 14 residues. Germline V gives CDR1 MNHEY, CDR2 SVGAGI. CDR3 in amino acids: CASSYGGGPYEQYF. In DNA form, the CDR3 reads TGTGCCAGCAGTTATGGAGGGGGCCCCTACGAGCAGTACTTC.

The chain uses TRBV7-9 and TRBJ2-5; D unresolved. Trimming took off 3 bases at V and 4 bases at J, with 3 bases between the two ends. This CDR3 contains 11 residues. Germline V CDR1 and CDR2: SEHNR, FQNEAQ (reference sequence). CDR3: CASSFTETQYF. DNA for the CDR3: TGTGCCAGCAGCTTCACAGAGACCCAGTACTTC.

This rearrangement joins TRBV9 to TRBJ1-3; TRBD1 agrees at 7 bases. The germline CDR1 and CDR2 sequences are SGDLS and YYNGEE. CDR3 length: 17 residues. Trimming at V came to 3 bases and at J to 1 base, leaving 10 bases not matched to a gene. For the CDR3, the DNA is TGTGCCAGCAGCGATACGGGACAGCTATTATCTGGAAACACCATATATTTT. Amino acids: CASSDTGQLLSGNTIYF.

The chain has TRBV4-1 and TRBJ2-7, with a weak D call TRBD1 (6 bases). The CDR3 length is 14 residues. The V gene lost 0 bases and the J gene lost 3 bases, with 9 bases spanning the gap. Germline V gene lookup returns CDR1 MGHRA and CDR2 YSYEKL. CDR3 bases: TGCGCCAGCAGCCAAGATGGGACATACTACGAGCAGTACTTC. Translated, it gives CASSQDGTYYEQYF.

The chain has TRBV10-3 and TRBJ2-1; D possibly uses TRBD1 or TRBD2 (7 bases each). The CDR3 length is 14 residues. The ends were cut back, 10 bases at V and 0 bases at J, with 13 bases in the middle. The V gene's germline CDR1 is ENHRY and CDR2 SYGVKD. CDR3 residues: CATRGGSSYNEQFF. The CDR3, as DNA: TGTGCCACCAGGGGGGGTAGCTCCTACAATGAGCAGTTCTTC.

The chain recombines TRBV13 with TRBJ1-3; D not resolved. V was clipped by 5 bases and J by 1 base, with 12 bases between them. The CDR3 totals 15 residues. From germline, CDR1 is PRHDT and CDR2 FYEKMQ (reference sequence). The chain's CDR3 is CASSPYTRSGNTIYF. The CDR3 DNA reads as TGTGCCAGCAGCCCCTACACACGGTCTGGAAACACCATATATTTT.

The V gene is TRBV18, the J gene TRBJ2-5, with D hard to call. The CDR3 has 11 residues. Trimming removed 2 bases at V and 5 bases at J, with 3 bases between. CDR1 is KGHSH and CDR2 is LQKENI in the germline V gene. Written as DNA, the CDR3 is TGTGCCAGCTCACCAACGGAGACCCAGTACTTC. Amino acid sequence: CASSPTETQYF.

This rearrangement joins TRBV29-1 to TRBJ2-7; D is perhaps TRBD2 (6 bases). CDR3 length equals 12 residues. Germline-derived CDR1 and CDR2 are SQVTM and ANQGSEA. Trimming left V 3 bases short and J 3 bases short, with 9 bases between. The CDR3 sequence: CSVDGGDYEQYF. The CDR3, as DNA: TGCAGCGTTGACGGAGGGGACTACGAGCAGTACTTC.

This chain links TRBV30 with TRBJ2-3; 11 nucleotides align to TRBD2. The CDR3 is made up of 15 amino acids. Germline-derived CDR1 and CDR2 are GTSNPN and SVGIG (reference sequence). V lost 0 bases and J lost 2; bases outside the gene matches: 1. The CDR3, as DNA: TGTGCCTGGAGTGTACTAGCGGGGGTCACAGATACGCAGTATTTT. Protein: CAWSVLAGVTDTQYF.

The rearrangement links TRBV28 to TRBJ2-1, with D perhaps TRBD1 or TRBD2 (5 bases each). Trimming took off 6 bases at V and 3 bases at J, with 18 bases between the two ends. CDR3 size: 16 residues. Germline loops: CDR1 MDHEN, CDR2 SYDVKM. DNA for the CDR3: TGTGCCAGCAGCTACGATCAGGGAGCAGTCTACAATGAGCAGTTCTTC. Residues: CASSYDQGAVYNEQFF.

In the case of this clone: In the same sample, other DNA sequences code for this CDR3. V and J are TRBV5-1 and TRBJ2-2, with TRBD2 as a possible D gene (5 bases). CDR3 length: 15 amino acids. Germline CDR1 is SGHRS and CDR2 is YFSETQ. V lost 0 bases, J lost 0 bases, and 6 bases lay in between. The CDR3 loop is CASSLGTANTGELFF. The CDR3 DNA reads TGCGCCAGCAGCTTGGGGACTGCGAACACCGGGGAGCTGTTTTTT.

This clone is a singleton in its sample. The rearrangement links TRBV4-2 to TRBJ1-1, with 9 positions matching TRBD1. This CDR3 has 17 residues. J was trimmed by 1 base and V by 0 bases; bases with no gene match: 6. Looked up from germline, CDR1 is LGHNA and CDR2 is YNFKEQ. The CDR3 spells CASSQDGPGQGNTEAFF. The CDR3 DNA sequence: TGTGCCAGCAGCCAAGACGGGCCGGGACAGGGGAACACTGAAGCTTTCTTT.

The chain joins TRBV7-9 to TRBJ2-5, with D unclear. The CDR3 covers 15 residues. Germline CDR1 reads SEHNR; CDR2 reads FQNEAQ (reference sequence). V lost 5 bases and J lost 1, with 14 bases in between. As DNA, the CDR3 is TGTGCCAGCAGCCGCAAGTCGGACCTCCAAGAGACCCAGTACTTC. This encodes CASSRKSDLQETQYF.

The chain joins TRBV6-1 to TRBJ2-7, with TRBD1 matching 10 bases. The CDR3 sequence is 14 residues long. Trimming took 4 bases from V and 4 from J; bases not matched to a gene: 4. Germline assignment: CDR1 MNHNS and CDR2 SASEGT. As DNA, the CDR3 is TGTGCCAGCAGTGCCCGGGACAGGGGTTACGAGCAGTACTTC. Its translation: CASSARDRGYEQYF.

The chain links TRBV18 to TRBJ1-1; no definite D call. Germline CDR1 KGHSH, CDR2 LQKENI. The CDR3 totals 14 residues. V was clipped by 0 bases and J by 5 bases, with 10 bases between them. The CDR3 DNA sequence: TGTGCCAGCTCACCACCGGAATCGAGGACTGAAGCTTTCTTT. Translation: CASSPPESRTEAFF.

The chain couples TRBV15 to TRBJ1-1; D is perhaps TRBD1 (6 bases). The CDR3 spans 17 residues. Germline CDR1 and CDR2: LNHNV and YYDKDF (reference sequence). V shed 0 bases and J shed 3 bases, with 17 bases lying between them. Here the CDR3 reads CATSRDRGQGGDTEAFF. In nucleotides, the CDR3 is TGTGCCACCAGCAGAGATCGGGGGCAGGGTGGTGACACTGAAGCTTTCTTT.